Given below is one T cell receptor (beta chain) in context. The antigen is not known. The germline V gene has CDR1 SNHLY and CDR2 FYNNEI. The V end was cut by 4 bases, the J end by 7 bases, with 17 bases between. The CDR3 length is 16 residues. The sample originates from a study of OX40 agonist ivuxolimab in advanced cancers. Across the whole study: Dose-escalation patients were diagnosed with hepatocellular carcinoma, melanoma, renal cell cancer or head and neck cancer. General study points: The study found among the lowest clonal expansion in partial responders at 0.1-3.0 mg/kg. CD4+ T cells averaged fewer expanded clones than CD8+ T cells.

Excluded were patients having autoimmune disease history or systemic immunosuppression. Produced via immunoSEQ multiplex PCR; TCRdb's table is partial and in-frame only. The table lists roughly 67,000 clones, 88% of them singletons. The chain carries TRBV2 and TRBJ1-6; unclear D gene. The source was CD4+ or CD8+ T cells sorted from blood, collected in a trial of the OX40 agonist ivuxolimab. The receptor was isolated from an adult with an advanced solid tumor such as melanoma, head and neck, liver or kidney cancer. In DNA form, the CDR3 reads TGTGCCAGCAGTGGCATCAGAGCAAAGGTGAATTCACCCCTCCACTTT. Translating gives CASSGIRAKVNSPLHF.